A single sample gave rise to the 12 T cell receptor beta chains below, sequenced in a study of shared clonotypes between healthy human individuals. CD45RO-negative, CCR7-positively selected cells formed the naive CD8 fraction, excluding terminally differentiated effector memory CD45RA+ cells. Assay: immunoSEQ multiplex PCR; the TCRdb copy retains only in-frame clones and omits some. Of hundreds of thousands of clones in the sample, nearly 95% are singletons; the top ten hold 24%. The sample was naive CD8+ T cells sorted from blood. The origin of the receptors is a man aged 25-45 years in good health.

The chain links TRBV7-6 to TRBJ1-1; D perhaps matches TRBD1 (5 bases). This CDR3 has 17 amino acids. V dropped 5 bases and J dropped 4 bases, with 23 bases sitting between them. Germline CDR1 is SGHVS and CDR2 is FNYEAQ. CDR3 coding DNA: TGTGCCAGCAGCCAGGAGGGAGTTGCAGGGTCATTCACTGAAGCTTTCTTT. This sequence encodes CASSQEGVAGSFTEAFF. The whole variable domain, filled in from reference TRBV7-6 and TRBJ1-1, reads GAGVSQSPRYKVTKRGQDVALRCDPISGHVSLYWYRQALGQGPEFLTYFNYEAQQDKSGLPNDRFSAERPEGSISTLTIQRTEQRDSAMYRCASSQEGVAGSFTEAFFGQGTRLTVV.

V and J are TRBV7-9 and TRBJ1-1; TRBD1 agrees at 9 bases. With 5 bases clipped from V and 1 base from J, the junction kept 8 bases outside the gene matches. This CDR3 has 16 residues. From germline, CDR1 is SEHNR and CDR2 FQNEAQ (reference sequence). The CDR3 spells CASSPGQGFGNTEAFF. For the CDR3, the DNA is TGTGCCAGCAGCCCCGGACAGGGGTTTGGGAACACTGAAGCTTTCTTT.

This clone showed up just once. The chain carries TRBV6-6 and TRBJ2-5; possible D gene TRBD2, 5 bases. Trimming cost V 7 bases and J 2 bases, with 8 bases left between them. The V gene's germline CDR1 is MNHNY and CDR2 SVGAGI (reference sequence). This CDR3 has 12 amino acids. The chain's CDR3 is CASIGDQETQYF. The CDR3 DNA is TGTGCCAGCATCGGGGATCAAGAGACCCAGTACTTC.

The count of this clone is one. This CDR3 is also generated by other DNA sequences in the sample. The rearrangement uses TRBV4-1 and TRBJ2-3, with D maybe TRBD1 (6 bases). V lost 1 base and J 4 bases, leaving 9 bases between the germline ends. This CDR3 comprises 14 residues. Per germline, CDR1 MGHRA and CDR2 YSYEKL. The CDR3 loop reads CASSQVEGADTQYF. DNA for the CDR3: TGCGCCAGCAGCCAAGTTGAGGGGGCAGATACGCAGTATTTT.

This rearrangement joins TRBV25-1 to TRBJ2-7; D uncertain. CDR3 length: 12 amino acids. Trimming left V 3 bases short and J 5 bases short, with 8 bases between. In germline, CDR1 is MGHDK, CDR2 SYGVNS. As DNA, the CDR3 is TGTGCCAGCAGTGACAGGTTCCACGAGCAGTACTTC. Translation gives CASSDRFHEQYF.

This chain uses TRBV27 with TRBJ2-2, with D possibly TRBD1 on 5 matching bases. Deletions cut 3 bases from V and 3 bases from J, with 20 bases between. The CDR3 covers 18 residues. CDR1 is MNHEY and CDR2 is SMNVEV in the germline V gene (reference sequence). The CDR3, as DNA: TGTGCCAGCAGTTTTGGTATTGGAAGGGGCAGGGACACCGGGGAGCTGTTTTTT. This translates into CASSFGIGRGRDTGELFF.

The V and J genes are TRBV7-9 and TRBJ2-7, with a tentative D call TRBD2 (5 bases). This CDR3 has 13 residues. From germline, CDR1 is SEHNR and CDR2 FQNEAQ (reference sequence). Trimming took off 5 bases at V and 1 base at J, with 9 bases between the two ends. The CDR3 nucleotides are TGTGCCAGCAGCCTCCGGGAATCCTACGAGCAGTACTTC. Its translation: CASSLRESYEQYF.

This sequence joins TRBV7-8 and TRBJ2-7; 8 nucleotides agree with TRBD2. V shed 4 bases, J shed 3 bases, and the junction held 11 bases outside the gene matches. The CDR3 runs 16 residues. Per germline, CDR1 SGHVS and CDR2 FQNEAQ. The CDR3, as DNA: TGTGCCAGCAGCTGGGGCGGAGCGGGAGAAAGCTACGAGCAGTACTTC. It yields the protein CASSWGGAGESYEQYF. The full variable domain, rest sourced from reference TRBV7-8 and TRBJ2-7, is GAGVSQSPRYKVAKRGQDVALRCDPISGHVSLFWYQQALGQGPEFLTYFQNEAQLDKSGLPSDRFFAERPEGSVSTLKIQRTQQEDSAVYLCASSWGGAGESYEQYFGPGTRLTVT.

The CDR3 reads CASRQQGIIEKLFF. For the CDR3, the DNA is TGTGCCAGCAGGCAACAGGGGATTATAGAAAAACTGTTTTTT. The chain recombines TRBV2 with TRBJ1-4, with TRBD1 matching over 7 bases. Looked up from germline, CDR1 is SNHLY and CDR2 is FYNNEI. With V trimmed by 6 bases and J by 8 bases, 9 bases remained unmatched. This CDR3 has 14 residues.

The chain carries TRBV6-4 and TRBJ2-7; D ambiguous. Germline V gene lookup returns CDR1 MRHNA and CDR2 SNTAGT. The germline V and J ends were trimmed by 6 bases and 4 bases, with 16 bases remaining between them. The CDR3 sequence is 14 residues long. The CDR3 DNA sequence: TGTGCCAGCAGCCAAGATGTCCTCGGGTACGAGCAGTACTTC. Translation gives CASSQDVLGYEQYF.

The chain recombines TRBV2 with TRBJ2-7; a weak D match, TRBD2 (5 bases). CDR3 length: 13 residues. Trimming removed 6 bases at V and 2 bases at J, with 11 bases between. Looked up from germline, CDR1 is SNHLY and CDR2 is FYNNEI. The CDR3 DNA reads as TGTGCCAGCAGACCCTCCGGGGCCTACGAGCAGTACTTC. Translated, it gives CASRPSGAYEQYF.

The CDR3 region has the DNA TGTGCCAGCAGCTCCTCGCTAGCGGGAGGTGGAGATACGCAGTATTTT. Its translation: CASSSSLAGGGDTQYF. The gene calls are TRBV7-9 and TRBJ2-3; 11 bases align to TRBD2. The J segment lost 5 bases and the V segment lost 4 bases, leaving 8 bases of the junction unmatched. The germline gives CDR1 SEHNR, CDR2 FQNEAQ (reference sequence). This CDR3 spans 16 amino acids. Filled out from reference TRBV7-9 and TRBJ2-3, the complete variable domain reads DTGVSQNPRHKITKRGQNVTFRCDPISEHNRLYWYRQTLGQGPEFLTYFQNEAQLEKSRLLSDRFSAERPKGSFSTLEIQRTEQGDSAMYLCASSSSLAGGGDTQYFGPGTRLTVL.